The 20 T cell receptor beta chains given below trace back to one sample, sequenced in a study of CD8+ T cells in alopecia areata. Extracted RNA was reverse transcribed into cDNA, the sequencing template. The assay was immunoSEQ multiplex PCR, and TCRdb's table has in-frame clones only and misses some. The sample lists approximately 170,000 clones, around three fifths occurring once. Sample treatment: oral pan-JAK inhibitor, 5-10 mg twice daily. The material was CD4+ T cells sorted from blood, obtained at week 24, from a patient treated with tofacitinib. The receptors were sampled from a human donor with alopecia areata.

The rearrangement links TRBV29-1 to TRBJ2-2; D not resolved. CDR1 is SQVTM and CDR2 is ANQGSEA in the germline V gene. V lost 4 bases to trimming and J lost 1 base, with 13 bases between them. CDR3 length: 15 residues. The CDR3 loop is CSVAGTLKNTGELFF. CDR3 bases: TGCAGCGTTGCTGGTACATTAAAGAACACCGGGGAGCTGTTTTTT.

This clone was recorded a few times. The rearrangement joins TRBV19 to TRBJ2-2, with D unresolved. Germline lookup yields CDR1 LNHDA and CDR2 SQIVND (reference sequence). CDR3 length equals 13 residues. Trimming took 8 bases from V and 0 from J, leaving 7 bases between them. CDR3 nucleotide sequence: TGTGCCAGTGCCCTAGCGAACACCGGGGAGCTGTTTTTT. It yields the protein CASALANTGELFF.

The chain links TRBV29-1 to TRBJ1-4, with a tentative D call TRBD1 (5 bases). Between the trimmed V and J ends, which lost 5 bases and 8 bases, there was a span of 15 bases. Looked up from germline, CDR1 is SQVTM and CDR2 is ANQGSEA. The CDR3 runs 13 residues. The chain's CDR3 is CSVQGSRREKLFF. The CDR3 coding sequence is TGCAGCGTTCAGGGCAGCCGGAGGGAAAAACTGTTTTTT.

The chain employs TRBV5-1 and TRBJ2-3, with a tentative D call TRBD1 (6 bases). The germline V gene encodes CDR1 SGHRS and CDR2 YFSETQ. CDR3 length: 16 residues. V lost 4 bases and J lost 0, with 15 bases in between. CDR3 region: CASSGGQHSSTDTQYF. Here the CDR3 DNA reads TGCGCCAGCAGCGGTGGACAGCACTCTAGCACAGATACGCAGTATTTT.

This clone was counted only a few times. The chain joins TRBV2 to TRBJ2-5, with TRBD1 matching over 9 bases. Germline CDR1 is SNHLY and CDR2 is FYNNEI. V lost 8 bases and J lost 4; bases outside the gene matches: 2. The CDR3 runs to 12 residues. The CDR3 reads CASDRGGETQYF. The CDR3 nucleotides read TGTGCCAGCGACAGGGGGGGAGAGACCCAGTACTTC.

The chain combines TRBV30 with TRBJ2-7; the match to TRBD1 covers 8 bases. V trimming: 8 bases; J trimming: 0 bases; junction bases outside the gene matches: 0. The V gene's germline CDR1 is GTSNPN and CDR2 SVGIG (reference sequence). The CDR3 has 11 amino acids. The CDR3 DNA reads TGTGCCGGGACAGGCTCCTACGAGCAGTACTTC. Translating it yields CAGTGSYEQYF.

This clone was detected only once. The chain carries TRBV30 and TRBJ1-2; 11 positions agree with TRBD1. Trimming at V came to 3 bases and at J to 5 bases, leaving 5 bases not matched to a gene. The CDR3 is 14 residues long. CDR1 GTSNPN and CDR2 SVGIG come from the germline V gene (reference sequence). CDR3 nucleotides: TGTGCCTGGAGCGGACAGGGGGCGGTTTATGGCTACACCTTC. It yields the protein CAWSGQGAVYGYTF.

On this clone: At one of its ends the junction is not consistent with the germline gene, which may arise from a read error. The chain has TRBV5-6 and TRBJ1-2; D remains unclear. CDR1 is SGHDT, CDR2 YYEEEE, per germline. The CDR3 is made up of 13 amino acids. CDR3 DNA sequence: TGTGCCAGCAGTTTGGCAACTAACTATGGCTACACCTTC. Protein sequence: CASSLATNYGYTF.

CDR3 nucleotides: TGTGCCAGCAGTAAAGACAGGGGAAGAGGCGCTTTCTTT. It codes for CASSKDRGRGAFF. The J gene is TRBJ1-1, the V gene TRBV6-6; 8 bases match TRBD1. Germline trimming cut 5 bases from V and 11 bases from J; bases unmatched to any gene: 10. The CDR3 is made up of 13 amino acids. Per the germline V gene, CDR1 is MNHNY and CDR2 is SVGAGI (reference sequence).

The rearrangement links TRBV19 to TRBJ2-7; TRBD1 agrees at 7 bases. The CDR3 sequence is 15 residues long. Germline V CDR1 and CDR2: LNHDA, SQIVND (reference sequence). V lost 5 bases to trimming and J lost 0 bases; unmatched junction nucleotides: 7. The CDR3 is CASSLFAGGSYEQYF. In DNA, the CDR3 is TGTGCCAGTAGTCTTTTCGCAGGGGGCTCCTACGAGCAGTACTTC. The entire variable domain, with the rest obtained from reference TRBV19 and TRBJ2-7, is as follows: DGGITQSPKYLFRKEGQNVTLSCEQNLNHDAMYWYRQDPGQGLRLIYYSQIVNDFQKGDIAEGYSVSREKKESFPLTVTSAQKNPTAFYLCASSLFAGGSYEQYFGPGTRLTVT.

This clone appeared a few times. The gene calls are TRBV29-1 and TRBJ2-7; tentative D call: TRBD2 (6 bases). Trimming left V 7 bases short and J 2 bases short, with 12 bases between. The CDR3 spans 12 residues. From germline, CDR1 is SQVTM and CDR2 ANQGSEA. The CDR3: CSAGGATYEQYF. The CDR3 DNA is TGCAGCGCCGGGGGAGCCACCTACGAGCAGTACTTC.

This clone was counted between two and nine times. V usage is TRBV4-1 and J usage is TRBJ1-1; D not certain. Trimming cost V 1 base and J 11 bases, with 17 bases left between them. The CDR3 has 14 residues. Germline CDR1 reads MGHRA; CDR2 reads YSYEKL. CDR3 loop: CASSQVSIDGPAFF. CDR3 in DNA: TGCGCCAGCAGCCAAGTTTCCATTGATGGGCCGGCTTTCTTT.

This chain links TRBV7-6 with TRBJ2-1, with TRBD2 matching over 10 bases. With V trimmed by 5 bases and J by 7 bases, 5 bases remained unmatched. The CDR3 contains 14 residues. From germline, CDR1 is SGHVS and CDR2 FNYEAQ. The CDR3 spells CASSPYSGGNEQFF. The CDR3 nucleotides read TGTGCCAGCAGCCCCTATAGCGGGGGGAATGAGCAGTTCTTC.

This clone was picked up one time. The rearrangement uses TRBV30 and TRBJ2-2; D uncertain. Looked up from germline, CDR1 is GTSNPN and CDR2 is SVGIG (reference sequence). The V and J ends lost 4 bases and 1 base respectively, with 4 bases between them. The CDR3 is 12 residues long. CDR3 in amino acids: CAWNVNTGELFF. The CDR3 DNA sequence: TGTGCCTGGAATGTGAACACCGGGGAGCTGTTTTTT.

CDR3 sequence (DNA): TGCAGCGTTGGGGGGTACAATGAGCAGTTCTTC. It yields the protein CSVGGYNEQFF. The V gene is TRBV29-1, the J gene TRBJ2-1; D possibly uses TRBD1 or TRBD2 (5 bases each). Trimming pared 4 bases from V and 4 bases from J, leaving 5 bases between. The germline CDR1 and CDR2 sequences are SQVTM and ANQGSEA. There are 11 residues in the CDR3.

The rearrangement uses TRBV29-1 and TRBJ2-1; TRBD1 is a possible D gene (6 bases). The CDR3 covers 13 residues. The germline CDR1 and CDR2 sequences are SQVTM and ANQGSEA. Trimming removed 5 bases at V and 9 bases at J, with 17 bases between. The DNA of the CDR3 is TGCAGCGTTCAAAGACAGGTTGGTAGTGAGCAGTTCTTC. As protein: CSVQRQVGSEQFF.

This chain links TRBV19 with TRBJ2-7; tentatively, D is TRBD1 (6 bases). V lost 3 bases and J lost 2, with 14 bases in between. The V gene's germline CDR1 is LNHDA and CDR2 SQIVND (reference sequence). The CDR3 has 15 residues. CDR3 region: CASSIAAGATYEQYF. CDR3 nucleotide sequence: TGTGCCAGTAGTATCGCGGCAGGGGCGACCTACGAGCAGTACTTC.

This clone has only a few counts. The rearrangement joins TRBV5-6 to TRBJ2-3, with TRBD1 matching 9 bases. Trimming cost V 4 bases and J 3 bases; bases outside gene matches: 6. The CDR3 covers 15 residues. Germline-derived CDR1 and CDR2 are SGHDT and YYEEEE. This CDR3 is CASSPPDRGTDTQYF. For the CDR3, the DNA is TGTGCCAGCAGCCCCCCCGACAGGGGGACAGATACGCAGTATTTT.

The genes are TRBV25-1 and TRBJ2-2; D is possibly TRBD2 (6 bases). CDR3 length equals 13 residues. Germline CDR1 MGHDK, CDR2 SYGVNS. V lost 4 bases and J 7 bases, leaving 10 bases between the germline ends. CDR3 in DNA: TGTGCCAGCAGTGTTGAGGGACTCGGGGAGCTGTTTTTT. Its translation is CASSVEGLGELFF.

The CDR3 reads CASSMMRGEQYF. In DNA, the CDR3 is TGTGCCAGCAGCATGATGAGGGGCGAGCAGTACTTC. The chain combines TRBV7-9 with TRBJ2-7; D possibly uses TRBD1 or TRBD2 (5 bases each). Trimming pared 5 bases from V and 6 bases from J, leaving 11 bases between. CDR1 and CDR2 from the germline V gene are SEHNR and FQNEAQ (reference sequence). The CDR3 covers 12 residues.